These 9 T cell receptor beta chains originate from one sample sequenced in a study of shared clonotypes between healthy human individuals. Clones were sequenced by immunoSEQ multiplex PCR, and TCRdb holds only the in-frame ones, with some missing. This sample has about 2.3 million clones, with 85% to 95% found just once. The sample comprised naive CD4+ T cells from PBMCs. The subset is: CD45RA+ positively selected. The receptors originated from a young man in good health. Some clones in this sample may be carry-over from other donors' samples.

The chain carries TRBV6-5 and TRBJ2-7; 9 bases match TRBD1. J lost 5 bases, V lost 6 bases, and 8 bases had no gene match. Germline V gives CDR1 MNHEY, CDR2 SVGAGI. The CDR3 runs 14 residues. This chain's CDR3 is CASRLRDRDNEQYF. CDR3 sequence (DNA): TGTGCCAGCAGGCTTCGGGACAGGGACAACGAGCAGTACTTC.

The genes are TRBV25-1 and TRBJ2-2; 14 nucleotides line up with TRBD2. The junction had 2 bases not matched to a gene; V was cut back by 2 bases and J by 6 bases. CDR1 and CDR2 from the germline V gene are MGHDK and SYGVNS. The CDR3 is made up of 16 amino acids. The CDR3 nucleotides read TGTGCCAGCAGTGAAGGGGGACTAGCGGGAGCCGGGGAGCTGTTTTTT. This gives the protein CASSEGGLAGAGELFF. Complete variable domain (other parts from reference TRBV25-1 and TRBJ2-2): EADIYQTPRYLVIGTGKKITLECSQTMGHDKMYWYQQDPGMELHLIHYSYGVNSTEKGDLSSESTVSRIRTEHFPLTLESARPSHTSQYLCASSEGGLAGAGELFFGEGSRLTVL.

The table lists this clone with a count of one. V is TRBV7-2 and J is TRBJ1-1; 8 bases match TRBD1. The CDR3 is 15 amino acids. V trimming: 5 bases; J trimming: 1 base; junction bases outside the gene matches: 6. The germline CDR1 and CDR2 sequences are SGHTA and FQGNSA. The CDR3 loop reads CASSPLGQGNTEAFF. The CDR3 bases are TGTGCCAGCAGCCCCCTCGGACAGGGGAACACTGAAGCTTTCTTT.

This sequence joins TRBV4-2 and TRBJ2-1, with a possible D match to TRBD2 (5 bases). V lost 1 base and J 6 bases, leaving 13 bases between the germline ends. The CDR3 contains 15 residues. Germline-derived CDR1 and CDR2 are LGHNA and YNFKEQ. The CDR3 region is CASSQGLGVPNEQFF. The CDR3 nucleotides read TGTGCCAGCAGCCAAGGGCTGGGAGTTCCCAATGAGCAGTTCTTC.

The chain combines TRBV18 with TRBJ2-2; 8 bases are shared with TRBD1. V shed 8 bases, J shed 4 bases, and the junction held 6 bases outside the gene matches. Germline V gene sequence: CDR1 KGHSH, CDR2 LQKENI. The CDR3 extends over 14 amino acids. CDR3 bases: TGTGCCAGCGTCCAAACAGGGGGCACCGGGGAGCTGTTTTTT. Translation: CASVQTGGTGELFF.

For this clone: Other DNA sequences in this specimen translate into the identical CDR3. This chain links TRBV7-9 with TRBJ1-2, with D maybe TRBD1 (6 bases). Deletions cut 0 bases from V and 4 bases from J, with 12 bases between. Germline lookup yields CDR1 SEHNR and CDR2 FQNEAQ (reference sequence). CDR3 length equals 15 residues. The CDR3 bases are TGTGCCAGCAGCTTAGCGGGGGGCAGGGGCTATGGCTACACCTTC. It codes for CASSLAGGRGYGYTF.

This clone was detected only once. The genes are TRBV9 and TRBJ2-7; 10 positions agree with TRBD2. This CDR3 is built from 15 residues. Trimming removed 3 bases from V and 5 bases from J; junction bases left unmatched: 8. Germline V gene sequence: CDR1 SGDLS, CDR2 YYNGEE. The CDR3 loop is CASSARAGGLDEQYF. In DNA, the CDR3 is TGTGCCAGCAGCGCCCGAGCGGGAGGGTTGGACGAGCAGTACTTC.

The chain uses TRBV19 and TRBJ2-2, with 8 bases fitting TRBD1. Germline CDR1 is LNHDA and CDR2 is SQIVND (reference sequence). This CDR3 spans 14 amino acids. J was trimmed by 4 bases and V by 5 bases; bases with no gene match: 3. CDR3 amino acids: CASSRDRFTGELFF. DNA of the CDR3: TGTGCCAGTAGTCGGGACAGGTTCACCGGGGAGCTGTTTTTT.

This CDR3 reads CASSVQGAVQPQHF. The CDR3 DNA is TGTGCCAGCAGTGTTCAGGGGGCGGTTCAGCCCCAGCATTTT. V gene TRBV6-1 combines with J gene TRBJ1-5; 8 nucleotides agree with TRBD1. The CDR3 is made up of 14 amino acids. V lost 4 bases to trimming and J lost 6 bases; unmatched junction nucleotides: 5. Germline loops: CDR1 MNHNS, CDR2 SASEGT.